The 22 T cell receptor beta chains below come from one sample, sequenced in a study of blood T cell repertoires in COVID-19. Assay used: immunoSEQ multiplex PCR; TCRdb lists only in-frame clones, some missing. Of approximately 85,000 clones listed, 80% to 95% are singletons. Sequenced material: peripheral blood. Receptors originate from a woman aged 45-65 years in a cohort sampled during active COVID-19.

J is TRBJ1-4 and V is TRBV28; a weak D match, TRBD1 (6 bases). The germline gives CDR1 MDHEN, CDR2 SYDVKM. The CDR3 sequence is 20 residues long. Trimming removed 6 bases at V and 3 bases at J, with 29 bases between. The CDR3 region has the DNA TGTGCCAGCAGCCGTAATAGGGATCCACAGGGCGATAAAGCTAATGAAAAACTGTTTTTT. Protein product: CASSRNRDPQGDKANEKLFF.

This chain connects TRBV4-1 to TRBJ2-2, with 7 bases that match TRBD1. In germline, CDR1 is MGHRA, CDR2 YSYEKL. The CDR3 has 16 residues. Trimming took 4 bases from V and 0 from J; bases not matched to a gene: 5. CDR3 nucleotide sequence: TGCGCCAGCAGCCCTACAGGGGTATCGAACACCGGGGAGCTGTTTTTT. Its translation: CASSPTGVSNTGELFF.

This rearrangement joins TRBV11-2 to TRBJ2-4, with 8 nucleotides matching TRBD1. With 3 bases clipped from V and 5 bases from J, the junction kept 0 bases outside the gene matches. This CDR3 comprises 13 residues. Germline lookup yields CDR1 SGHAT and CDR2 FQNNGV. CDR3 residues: CASSLDRENIQYF. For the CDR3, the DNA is TGTGCCAGCAGCTTGGACAGGGAAAACATTCAGTACTTC.

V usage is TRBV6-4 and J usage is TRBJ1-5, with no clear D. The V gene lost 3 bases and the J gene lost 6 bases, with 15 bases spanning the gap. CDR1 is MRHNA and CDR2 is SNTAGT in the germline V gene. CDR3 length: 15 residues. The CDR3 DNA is TGTGCCAGCAGTGAGGACCTGAGGGTCGTTCAGCCCCAGCATTTT. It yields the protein CASSEDLRVVQPQHF.

For the CDR3, the DNA is TGTGCCAGCAGTTACCTACGACTAGCGGGAGAGATCGCGAACACCGGGGAGCTGTTTTTT. Amino acids: CASSYLRLAGEIANTGELFF. This rearrangement joins TRBV6-2 or TRBV6-3 to TRBJ2-2; 12 bases match TRBD2. CDR3 size: 20 residues. Looked up from germline, CDR1 is MNHEY and CDR2 is SVGEGT. Germline trimming cut 2 bases from V and 0 bases from J; bases unmatched to any gene: 10.

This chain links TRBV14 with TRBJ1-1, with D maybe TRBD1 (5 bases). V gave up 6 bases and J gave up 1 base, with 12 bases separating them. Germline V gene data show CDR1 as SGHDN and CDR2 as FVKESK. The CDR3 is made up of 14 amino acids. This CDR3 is CASSSGLGNTEAFF. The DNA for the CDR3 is TGTGCCAGCAGTTCAGGGCTTGGGAACACTGAAGCTTTCTTT.

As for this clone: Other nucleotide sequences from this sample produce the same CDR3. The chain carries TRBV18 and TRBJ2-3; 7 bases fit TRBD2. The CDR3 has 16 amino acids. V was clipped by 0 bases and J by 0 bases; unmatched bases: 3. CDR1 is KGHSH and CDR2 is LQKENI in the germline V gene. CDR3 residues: CASSPPGGGSTDTQYF. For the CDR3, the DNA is TGTGCCAGCTCACCACCGGGCGGGGGTAGCACAGATACGCAGTATTTT.

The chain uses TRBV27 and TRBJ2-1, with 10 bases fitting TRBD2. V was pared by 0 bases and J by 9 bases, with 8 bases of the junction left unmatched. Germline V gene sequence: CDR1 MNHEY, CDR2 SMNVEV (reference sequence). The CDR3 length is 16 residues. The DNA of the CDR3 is TGTGCCAGCAGTTTATCCGCCGGGACTAGCGTTCCTGAGCAGTTCTTC. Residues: CASSLSAGTSVPEQFF.

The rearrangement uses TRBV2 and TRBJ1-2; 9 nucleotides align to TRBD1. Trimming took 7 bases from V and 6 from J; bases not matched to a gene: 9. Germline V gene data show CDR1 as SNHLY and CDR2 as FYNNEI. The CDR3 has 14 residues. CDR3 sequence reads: CASKPDRGWDGYTF. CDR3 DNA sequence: TGTGCCAGCAAACCGGACAGGGGTTGGGATGGCTACACCTTC. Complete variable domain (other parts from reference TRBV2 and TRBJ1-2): EPEVTQTPSHQVTQMGQEVILRCVPISNHLYFYWYRQILGQKVEFLVSFYNNEISEKSEIFDDQFSVERPDGSNFTLKIRSTKLEDSAMYFCASKPDRGWDGYTFGSGTRLTVV.

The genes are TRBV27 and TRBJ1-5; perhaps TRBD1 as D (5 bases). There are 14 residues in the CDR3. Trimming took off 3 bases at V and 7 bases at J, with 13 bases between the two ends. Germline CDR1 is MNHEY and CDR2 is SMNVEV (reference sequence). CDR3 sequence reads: CASSFGGYGQPQHF. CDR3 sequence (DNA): TGTGCCAGCAGTTTCGGGGGGTACGGACAGCCCCAGCATTTT.

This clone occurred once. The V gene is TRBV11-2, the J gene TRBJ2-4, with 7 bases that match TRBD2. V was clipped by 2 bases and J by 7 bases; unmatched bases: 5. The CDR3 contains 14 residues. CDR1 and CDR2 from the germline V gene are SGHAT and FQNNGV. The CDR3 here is CASSLSYGGNIQYF. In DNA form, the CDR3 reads TGTGCCAGCAGCTTATCCTACGGGGGGAACATTCAGTACTTC.

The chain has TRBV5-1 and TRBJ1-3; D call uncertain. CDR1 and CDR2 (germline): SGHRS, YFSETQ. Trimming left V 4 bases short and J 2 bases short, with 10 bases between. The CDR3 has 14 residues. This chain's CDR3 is CASSPTRAGNTIYF. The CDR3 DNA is TGCGCCAGCAGCCCGACTAGGGCTGGAAACACCATATATTTT.

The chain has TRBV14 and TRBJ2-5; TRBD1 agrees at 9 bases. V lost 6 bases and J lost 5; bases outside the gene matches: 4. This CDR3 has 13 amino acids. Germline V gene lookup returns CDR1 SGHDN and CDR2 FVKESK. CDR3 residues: CASRGQGRETQYF. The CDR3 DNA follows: TGTGCCAGCAGGGGACAGGGACGGGAGACCCAGTACTTC.

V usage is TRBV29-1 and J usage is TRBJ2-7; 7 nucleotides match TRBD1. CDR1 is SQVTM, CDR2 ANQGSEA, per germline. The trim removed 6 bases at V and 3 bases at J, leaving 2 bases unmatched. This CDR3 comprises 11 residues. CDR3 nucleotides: TGCAGCGTGACAGGGAACTACGAGCAGTACTTC. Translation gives CSVTGNYEQYF.

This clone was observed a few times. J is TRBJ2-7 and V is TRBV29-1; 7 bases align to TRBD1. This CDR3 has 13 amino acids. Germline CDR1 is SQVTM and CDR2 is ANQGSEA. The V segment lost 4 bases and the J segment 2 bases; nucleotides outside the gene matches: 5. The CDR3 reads CSVGNRGTYEQYF. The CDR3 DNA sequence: TGCAGCGTTGGTAACAGGGGCACCTACGAGCAGTACTTC.

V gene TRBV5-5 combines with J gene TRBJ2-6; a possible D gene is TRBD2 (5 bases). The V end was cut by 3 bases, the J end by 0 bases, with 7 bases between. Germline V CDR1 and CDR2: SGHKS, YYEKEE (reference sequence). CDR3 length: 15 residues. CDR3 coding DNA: TGTGCCAGCAGCTCAGACTACTCTGGGGCCAACGTCCTGACTTTC. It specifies CASSSDYSGANVLTF.

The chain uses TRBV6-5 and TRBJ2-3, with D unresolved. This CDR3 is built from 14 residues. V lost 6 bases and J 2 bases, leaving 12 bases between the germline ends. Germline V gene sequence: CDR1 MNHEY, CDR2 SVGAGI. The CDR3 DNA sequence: TGTGCCAGCAGCCGAGGTTCCTACACAGATACGCAGTATTTT. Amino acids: CASSRGSYTDTQYF.

Written as DNA, the CDR3 is TGTGCCAGCAGTGAGAACAGGGGAAACACCGGGGAGCTGTTTTTT. This translates into CASSENRGNTGELFF. V and J are TRBV6-1 and TRBJ2-2, with TRBD1 matching over 7 bases. Germline V CDR1 and CDR2: MNHNS, SASEGT. V dropped 3 bases and J dropped 2; count of bases not matched to a gene: 3. CDR3 length: 15 residues.

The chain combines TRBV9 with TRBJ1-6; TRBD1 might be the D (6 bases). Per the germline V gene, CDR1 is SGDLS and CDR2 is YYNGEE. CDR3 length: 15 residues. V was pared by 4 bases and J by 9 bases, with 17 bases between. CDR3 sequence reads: CASSLGTGGSSPLHF. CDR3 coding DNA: TGTGCCAGCAGCCTGGGGACGGGGGGCAGTTCACCCCTCCACTTT.

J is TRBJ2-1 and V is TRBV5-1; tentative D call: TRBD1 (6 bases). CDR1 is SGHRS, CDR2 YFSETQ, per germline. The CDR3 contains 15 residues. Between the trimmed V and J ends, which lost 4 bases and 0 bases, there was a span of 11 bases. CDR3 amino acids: CASSPQGYSYNEQFF. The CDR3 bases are TGCGCCAGCAGCCCCCAGGGGTACTCCTACAATGAGCAGTTCTTC.

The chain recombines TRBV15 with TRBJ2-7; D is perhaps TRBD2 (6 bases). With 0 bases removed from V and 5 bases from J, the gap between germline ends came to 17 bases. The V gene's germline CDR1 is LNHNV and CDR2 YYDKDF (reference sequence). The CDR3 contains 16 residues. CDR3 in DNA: TGTGCCACCAGCAGAGATCCCCTCGGGAGTAGCAACGAGCAGTACTTC. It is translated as CATSRDPLGSSNEQYF.

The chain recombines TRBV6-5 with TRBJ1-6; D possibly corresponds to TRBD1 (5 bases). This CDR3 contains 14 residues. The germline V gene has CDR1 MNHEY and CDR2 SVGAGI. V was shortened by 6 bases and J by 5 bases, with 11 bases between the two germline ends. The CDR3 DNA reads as TGTGCCAGCAGCCTCGACAGTAATAATTCACCCCTCCACTTT. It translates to CASSLDSNNSPLHF.